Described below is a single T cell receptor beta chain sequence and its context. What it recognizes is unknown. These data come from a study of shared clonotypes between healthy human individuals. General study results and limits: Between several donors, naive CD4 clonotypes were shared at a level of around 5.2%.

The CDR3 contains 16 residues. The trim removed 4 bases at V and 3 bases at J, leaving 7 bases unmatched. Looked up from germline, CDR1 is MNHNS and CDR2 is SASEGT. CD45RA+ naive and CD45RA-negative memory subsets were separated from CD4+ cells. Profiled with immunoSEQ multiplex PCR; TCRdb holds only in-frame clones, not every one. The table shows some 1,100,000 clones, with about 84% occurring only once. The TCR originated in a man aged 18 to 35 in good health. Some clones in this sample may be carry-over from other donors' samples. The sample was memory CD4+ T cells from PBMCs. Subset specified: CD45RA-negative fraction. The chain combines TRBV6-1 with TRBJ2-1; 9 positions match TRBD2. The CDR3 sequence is CASSGRLAEDYNEQFF. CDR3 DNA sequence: TGTGCCAGCAGTGGAAGACTAGCGGAGGACTACAATGAGCAGTTCTTC.